Below, 10 T cell receptor beta chains from the same sample are listed, as sequenced in a study of naive and memory T cell subsets. The study, taken as a whole, reports: Naive repertoires, especially CD8, held a few larger clonotypes, possibly memory cells re-expressing CD45RA.

For these receptors, no antigen is known. The beta constant-region primer was an equimolar mix of two oligonucleotides covering TRBC1 and TRBC2. Ligated cDNA was amplified by four rounds of PCR with nested alpha and beta constant-region primers and SP2. TCRdb called the UMI-ligation and nested PCR reads again in MiXCR, with one record for every CDR3 protein. Of approximately 100,000 distinct CDR3 sequences listed, around 13% are singletons. Sequencing was done on a sample of naive CD8+ T cells from blood. The source is a human donor in good health.

This clonotype was counted at least ten times. J is TRBJ2-1 and V is TRBV9; 10 bases fit TRBD2. The length of the CDR3 is 14 residues. Looked up from germline, CDR1 is SGDLS and CDR2 is YYNGEE. After removal of 0 bases from V and 8 bases from J, the junction contained 2 bases not matched to a gene. The CDR3 sequence is CASSVEGLAHEQFF. The CDR3 DNA is TGTGCCAGCAGCGTAGAGGGACTAGCGCATGAGCAGTTCTTC.

V and J are TRBV4-3 and TRBJ2-1, with D possibly matching TRBD1 (6 bases). This CDR3 comprises 13 residues. V lost 1 base to trimming and J lost 9 bases, with 10 bases between them. Germline CDR1 is LGHNA and CDR2 is YSLEER. Here the CDR3 reads CASSQGGRAEQFF. In DNA, the CDR3 is TGCGCCAGCAGCCAAGGGGGGCGGGCTGAGCAGTTCTTC.

A few counts support this clonotype. The V call is TRBV7-9, the J call TRBJ1-1; D is unresolved. The CDR3 is 16 amino acids. Germline CDR1 reads SEHNR; CDR2 reads FQNEAQ (reference sequence). V lost 3 bases and J lost 8, with 22 bases in between. The chain's CDR3 is CASSFSAGGLIAEAFF. In DNA form, the CDR3 reads TGTGCCAGCAGCTTCTCGGCAGGAGGTCTTATTGCCGAAGCTTTCTTT. Full variable domain (remainder filled in from reference TRBV7-9 and TRBJ1-1): DTGVSQNPRHKITKRGQNVTFRCDPISEHNRLYWYRQTLGQGPEFLTYFQNEAQLEKSRLLSDRFSAERPKGSFSTLEIQRTEQGDSAMYLCASSFSAGGLIAEAFFGQGTRLTVV.

At least ten counts were recorded for this clonotype. The V and J genes are TRBV6-2 or TRBV6-3 and TRBJ2-7, with TRBD1 matching 7 bases. The V gene's germline CDR1 is MNHEY and CDR2 SVGEGT. CDR3 length: 14 residues. J lost 2 bases, V lost 6 bases, and 7 bases had no gene match. The CDR3 loop reads CASRDREMTYEQYF. The DNA of the CDR3 is TGTGCCAGCAGAGACAGGGAGATGACCTACGAGCAGTACTTC.

The V and J genes are TRBV27 and TRBJ2-7; 10 bases match TRBD2. Germline trimming cut 4 bases from V and 5 bases from J; bases unmatched to any gene: 11. The germline V gene encodes CDR1 MNHEY and CDR2 SMNVEV (reference sequence). The CDR3 runs to 16 residues. The CDR3 DNA reads as TGTGCCAGCAGTTCTCTAGCGGGAGAAGCATTTGACGAGCAGTACTTC. Amino acid sequence: CASSSLAGEAFDEQYF.

This clonotype was counted at least ten times. In DNA form, the CDR3 reads TGCGCCAGCAGCCCGAATGGATGGTGGGGAAATAAAGATACGCAGTATTTT. As protein: CASSPNGWWGNKDTQYF. The rearrangement joins TRBV4-3 to TRBJ2-3, with D uncertain. CDR3 length: 17 residues. From germline, CDR1 is LGHNA and CDR2 YSLEER. The ends were cut back, 4 bases at V and 5 bases at J, with 22 bases in the middle.

This clonotype was counted only a few times. The chain joins TRBV24-1 to TRBJ2-7; 8 bases line up with TRBD1. The CDR3 loop spans 13 amino acids. The V segment lost 9 bases and the J segment 6 bases; nucleotides outside the gene matches: 9. The germline gives CDR1 KGHDR, CDR2 SFDVKD. CDR3 protein: CATSGQGSVEQYF. CDR3 nucleotides: TGTGCCACCTCAGGACAGGGATCGGTCGAGCAGTACTTC.

The chain joins TRBV27 to TRBJ1-6; D is unclear. This CDR3 comprises 14 residues. Germline V CDR1 and CDR2: MNHEY, SMNVEV (reference sequence). Trimming removed 6 bases at V and 3 bases at J, with 9 bases between. Here the CDR3 reads CASRGLSYNSPLHF. The CDR3 nucleotides are TGTGCCAGCAGAGGTCTGAGCTATAATTCACCCCTCCACTTT.

This chain joins TRBV5-4 and TRBJ2-7; D is undetermined. The CDR3 covers 14 residues. CDR1 and CDR2 from the germline V gene are SGHNT and YYREEE (reference sequence). Between the trimmed V and J ends, which lost 3 bases and 5 bases, there was a span of 15 bases. This CDR3 reads CASSSLPAAHEQYF. In DNA, the CDR3 is TGTGCCAGCAGCTCACTCCCAGCAGCCCACGAGCAGTACTTC.

This clonotype was recorded many times. The gene calls are TRBV6-2 or TRBV6-3 and TRBJ2-7; D is undetermined. The CDR3 spans 12 residues. V lost 2 bases to trimming and J lost 2 bases, with 4 bases between them. Germline CDR1 is MNHEY and CDR2 is SVGEGT. The CDR3 here is CASSYPPYEQYF. The CDR3 nucleotides read TGTGCCAGCAGTTACCCCCCCTACGAGCAGTACTTC.